Listed here is a single T cell receptor (beta chain). This clonotype was recorded many times. It has no known antigen specificity. No per-base quality is available; no much larger clone lies one base away. The library was made by 5' RACE. For sequencing, a NextSeq 500 was employed. The TCR library protocol attached unique molecular identifiers to individual cDNA molecules to correct for sequencing error and PCR bias. Sequencing covered both TCR alpha and beta chains, and within each sample the abundances of alpha and beta sequences were tightly co-correlated. On the study's bioinformatics: Decombinator V4 was used to annotate the V gene, J gene and CDR3 of the TCR sequences. Expanded TCRs were defined as changing significantly between any two time points under a Poisson model with p below 0.0001. TCR abundances were normalised to the total number of TCRs sequenced per sample and were expressed as counts per million. MAIT TCRs were defined by TRAV1-2 paired with TRAJ12, TRAJ20 or TRAJ33, and iNKT TCRs by TRAV10 paired with TRAJ18. VDJdb, accessed 1 November 2021, was searched for CMV, EBV and SARS-CoV-2 annotated TCRs, excluding TCRs annotated for multiple antigens. TCRdb trimmed the raw reads at Q25, called clones with MiXCR and kept productive beta chains. Each CDR3 protein appears once, grouped with its most common genes and DNA. The V and J calls follow TCRdb's processing rather than the paper's. The sample profile shows approximately 32,000 distinct CDR3 sequences; around 4.1% of them were found once. The ten biggest clones cover 5.9% of the sample.

The data originate from a study of early T cells in non-severe SARS-CoV-2 infection (dated by TCRdb to about 2021). In the study overall: Because TCR sequencing relied on bulk RNA taken from unsorted whole blood, pairing of alpha and beta chains was not possible.

Summary of the overall study and its limitations: Matching against VDJdb was skewed toward anti-spike CD8 responses, likely underestimated virus-specific expansions, and missed private and CD4 specificities.

V is clipped by 6 bases and J by 4 bases, and the sequence between their germline boundaries is 24 bases long. The CDR3 covers 18 residues, taking in both the cysteine and the phenylalanine. Here the CDR3 DNA is all that survives: 54 bases in frame from base 1. CDR1 and CDR2, looked up from the germline V gene (reference sequence), are MNHEY and SMNVEV. Set within a cohort of healthcare workers in London, UK, this nested case-control study involved weekly PCR testing of nasopharyngeal swabs along with blood sampling. Healthcare workers were recruited between 23 and 31 March 2020, during the week of the UK lockdown, and were followed weekly for up to 16 weeks.

Sequences were obtained from whole blood. The V and J segments used are TRBV27 and TRBJ2-2; the D segment could be TRBD2, given 7 matching bases. This TCR was sampled from an adult who was a healthcare worker with PCR-confirmed SARS-CoV-2 infection or an uninfected control (not recorded which). The DNA sequence is as follows: TGTGCCAGCAGCCGAATGGGCCGCGGGGGCGTCGGCACCGGGGAGCTGTTTTTT. Its protein product is CASSRMGRGGVGTGELFF.